This T cell receptor (beta chain) emerged from a study of T cells after yellow fever vaccination. Study-wide points: The booster response re-showed most primary clones: around 97% CD4, approximately 86% CD8. Some clonotypes were seen in both the CD4 and the CD8 compartments. These made up a small share and likely arose from convergent recombination. A weaker secondary response peaked on day 5, the primary on day 15.

Trimming removed 5 bases from V and 2 bases from J; junction bases left unmatched: 4. The CDR3 is 15 residues long. Per the germline V gene, CDR1 is ENHRY and CDR2 is SYGVKD. The table lists this clonotype with many counts. Antigen specificity is unknown. Template-switching 5'RACE yielded the TCR cDNA; a universal primer site and UMIs were added in the process. TCRdb re-derived calls from the 5' RACE reads in MiXCR, one entry per CDR3 protein. This sample has a few hundred thousand distinct CDR3 sequences, with roughly 9% found just once. J is TRBJ2-1 and V is TRBV10-3; 9 bases are shared with TRBD1. This clonotype originated in a man aged 18 to 30 who received the YFV17D yellow fever vaccine. Sequenced material: CD4+ T cells sorted from PBMCs, taken 5 days after the yellow fever booster vaccination. CDR3 sequence reads: CAISPGTGTYNEQFF. CDR3 nucleotide sequence: TGTGCCATCAGTCCCGGGACAGGGACCTACAATGAGCAGTTCTTC.